A selection of T cell receptor beta chains follows, all from one sample in a study of T cell responses to AZD1222 COVID-19 vaccine. Method: immunoSEQ multiplex PCR; TCRdb's copy keeps in-frame clones and lacks some. In the table there are around 140,000 clones, roughly 85% of which are singletons. The specimen was peripheral blood, collected 28 days after the second dose of the MenACWY control vaccine. Every receptor here comes from an adult who received the MenACWY meningococcal vaccine as a control. Both conserved end residues are part of each CDR3. D genes are given only for firm matches. Clone size is not always given. Where it is, it says once, few, many or a class for expanded clones.

clone_size j_call v_call d_call cdr3_aa cdr3_nt
- TRBJ2-3 TRBV11-3 TRBD2 CASSLAGGNTDTQYF TGTGCCAGCTCCTTAGCGGGGGGTAACACAGATACGCAGTATTTT
once TRBJ1-3 TRBV5-1 - CASSRAGADSGNTIYF TGCGCCAGCAGCCGAGCAGGGGCCGACTCTGGAAACACCATATATTTT
many TRBJ2-7 TRBV7-9 - CASSQHGLYEQYF TGTGCCAGCAGTCAACACGGACTCTACGAGCAGTACTTC
once TRBJ1-2 TRBV24-1 TRBD1 CATSETGHSYGYTF TGTGCCACCAGCGAGACAGGGCACAGCTATGGCTACACCTTC
- TRBJ1-3 TRBV5-1 TRBD1 CASSLTGGPSGNTIYF TGCGCCAGCAGCCTGACAGGGGGCCCCTCTGGAAACACCATATATTTT
once TRBJ2-7 TRBV3-1/TRBV3-2 - CASSQGTNDLFGEQYF TGTGCCAGCAGCCAAGGCACCAACGACCTTTTTGGCGAGCAGTACTTC
- TRBJ2-7 TRBV30 TRBD1 CAWGHRDRGLEQYF TGTGCCTGGGGCCACCGGGACAGGGGTCTCGAGCAGTACTTC
- TRBJ1-1 TRBV27 - CASRVSRANTEAFF TGTGCCAGCAGAGTCTCGCGGGCGAACACTGAAGCTTTCTTT
- TRBJ1-6 TRBV5-1 - CASRSGARGSPLHF TGCGCCAGCCGCTCAGGGGCAAGGGGTTCACCCCTCCACTTT
once TRBJ2-3 TRBV24-1 - CATSDFSSSTDTQYF TGTGCCACCAGTGATTTCAGTTCTAGCACAGATACGCAGTATTTT
once TRBJ1-2 TRBV19 - CASSSQARSYGYTF TGTGCCAGTAGTAGCCAGGCACGCTCCTATGGCTACACCTTC